This paragraph covers one T cell receptor (beta chain) sequence. No antigen is known for it. The data were obtained in a study of OX40 agonist ivuxolimab in advanced cancers. Looking at the study overall: Administration of intravenous ivuxolimab to patients occurred every 2 weeks at 0.01 to 10 mg/kg.

Assay used: immunoSEQ multiplex PCR; TCRdb lists only in-frame clones, some missing. The sample gives fewer than 70,000 clones, approximately 89% of which show up once; 1% to 1.2% is in the top ten. Germline V lookup: CDR1 SGDLS, CDR2 YYNGEE. The CDR3 is made up of 14 amino acids. The V gene lost 0 bases and the J gene lost 5 bases, with 11 bases spanning the gap. General study points: There were, on average, more expanded clones in CD8+ T cells than in CD4+. At 0.1 to 3.0 mg/kg, clonal expansion of CD4+ and CD8+ blood T cells had occurred by week 6. Expansion of clones was among the lowest in partial responders at 0.1-3.0 mg/kg.

Material: CD4+ or CD8+ T cells sorted from blood, obtained in a trial of the OX40 agonist ivuxolimab. V gene TRBV9 combines with J gene TRBJ1-1; D is possibly TRBD1 (6 bases). The sequence was collected from an adult with an advanced solid tumor such as melanoma, head and neck, liver or kidney cancer. The CDR3 sequence is CASSVAQGWTEAFF. DNA of the CDR3: TGTGCCAGCAGCGTAGCACAGGGTTGGACTGAAGCTTTCTTT.